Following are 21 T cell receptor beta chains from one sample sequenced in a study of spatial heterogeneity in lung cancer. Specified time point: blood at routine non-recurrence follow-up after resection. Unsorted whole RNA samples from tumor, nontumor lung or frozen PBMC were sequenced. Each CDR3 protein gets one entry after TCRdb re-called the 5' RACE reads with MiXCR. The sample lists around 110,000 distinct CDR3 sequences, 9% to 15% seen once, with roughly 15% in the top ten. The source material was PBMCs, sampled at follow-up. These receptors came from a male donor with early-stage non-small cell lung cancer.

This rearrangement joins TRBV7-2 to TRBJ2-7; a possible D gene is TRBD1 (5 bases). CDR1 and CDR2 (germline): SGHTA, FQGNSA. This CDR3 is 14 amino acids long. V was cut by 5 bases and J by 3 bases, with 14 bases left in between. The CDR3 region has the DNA TGTGCCAGCAGCAGACAGTCGAAAAGCTACGAGCAGTACTTC. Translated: CASSRQSKSYEQYF. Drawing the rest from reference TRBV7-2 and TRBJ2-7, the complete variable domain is GAGVSQSPSNKVTEKGKDVELRCDPISGHTALYWYRQSLGQGLEFLIYFQGNSAPDKSGLPSDRFSAERTGGSVSTLTIQRTQQEDSAVYLCASSRQSKSYEQYFGPGTRLTVT.

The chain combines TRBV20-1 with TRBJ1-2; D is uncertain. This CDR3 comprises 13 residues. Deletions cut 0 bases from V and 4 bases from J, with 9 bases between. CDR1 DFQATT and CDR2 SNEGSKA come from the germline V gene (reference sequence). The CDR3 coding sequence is TGCAGTGCTAGAGATGTAGTGGCCTATGGCTACACCTTC. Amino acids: CSARDVVAYGYTF.

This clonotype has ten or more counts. CDR3: CASSLERGQPQHF. DNA of the CDR3: TGTGCCAGCAGCTTAGAACGAGGGCAGCCCCAGCATTTT. This chain links TRBV11-2 with TRBJ1-5, with D unresolved. Between the trimmed V and J ends, which lost 0 bases and 7 bases, there was a span of 7 bases. Germline V lookup: CDR1 SGHAT, CDR2 FQNNGV. The CDR3 spans 13 residues.

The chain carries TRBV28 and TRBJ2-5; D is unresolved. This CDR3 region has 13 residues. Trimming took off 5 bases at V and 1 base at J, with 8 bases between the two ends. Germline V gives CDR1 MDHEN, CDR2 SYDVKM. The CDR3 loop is CASSPPSQETQYF. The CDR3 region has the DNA TGTGCCAGCAGTCCCCCCAGCCAAGAGACCCAGTACTTC.

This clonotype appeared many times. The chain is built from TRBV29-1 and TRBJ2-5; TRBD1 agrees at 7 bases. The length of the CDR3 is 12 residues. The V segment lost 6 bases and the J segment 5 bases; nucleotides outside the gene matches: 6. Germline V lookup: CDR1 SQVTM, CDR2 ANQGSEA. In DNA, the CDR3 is TGCAGCGTCCTGACAGGGTTGGAGACCCAGTACTTC. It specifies CSVLTGLETQYF.

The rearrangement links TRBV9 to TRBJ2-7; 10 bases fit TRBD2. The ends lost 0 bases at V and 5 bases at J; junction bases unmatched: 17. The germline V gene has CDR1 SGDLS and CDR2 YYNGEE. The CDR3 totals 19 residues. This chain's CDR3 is CASSVGTRTERGGFHEQYF. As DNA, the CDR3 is TGTGCCAGCAGCGTAGGGACCCGGACGGAGCGGGGGGGCTTCCACGAGCAGTACTTC.

In DNA, the CDR3 is TGTGCCACCAGCAGAGTCCAGAGCTACGAGCAGTACTTC. Translation gives CATSRVQSYEQYF. J is TRBJ2-7 and V is TRBV15; D gene ambiguous. The germline gives CDR1 LNHNV, CDR2 YYDKDF (reference sequence). V was pared by 1 base and J by 3 bases, with 7 bases between. This CDR3 is 13 amino acids long.

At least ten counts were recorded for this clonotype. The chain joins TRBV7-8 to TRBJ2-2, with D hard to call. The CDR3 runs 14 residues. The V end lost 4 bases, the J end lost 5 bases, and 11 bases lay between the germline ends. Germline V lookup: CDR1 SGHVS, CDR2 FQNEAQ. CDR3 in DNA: TGTGCCAGCAGCTACAAGTTGAAAACCGGGGAGCTGTTTTTT. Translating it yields CASSYKLKTGELFF.

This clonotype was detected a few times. The CDR3 loop is CASSSNRGTGQPQHF. CDR3 DNA sequence: TGTGCCAGCAGCTCGAACAGGGGAACAGGGCAGCCCCAGCATTTT. The V call is TRBV7-2, the J call TRBJ1-5; 7 bases fit TRBD1. CDR1 and CDR2 (germline): SGHTA, FQGNSA. This CDR3 contains 15 residues. Losses at the gene ends were 4 bases for V and 7 bases for J; bases not matched to a gene: 10.

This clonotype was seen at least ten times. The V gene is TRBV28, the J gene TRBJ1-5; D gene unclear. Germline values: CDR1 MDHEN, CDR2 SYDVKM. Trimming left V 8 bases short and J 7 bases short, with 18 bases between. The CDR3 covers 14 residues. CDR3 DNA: TGTGCCAGCCTCAAAATGAGAGGGCGACAGCCCCAGCATTTT. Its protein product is CASLKMRGRQPQHF.

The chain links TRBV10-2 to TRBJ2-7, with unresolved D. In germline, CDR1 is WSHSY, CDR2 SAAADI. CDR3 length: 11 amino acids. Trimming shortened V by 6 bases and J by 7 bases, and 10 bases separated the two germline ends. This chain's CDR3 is CASRSRTEQYF. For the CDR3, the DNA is TGCGCCAGCAGATCTAGGACGGAGCAGTACTTC.

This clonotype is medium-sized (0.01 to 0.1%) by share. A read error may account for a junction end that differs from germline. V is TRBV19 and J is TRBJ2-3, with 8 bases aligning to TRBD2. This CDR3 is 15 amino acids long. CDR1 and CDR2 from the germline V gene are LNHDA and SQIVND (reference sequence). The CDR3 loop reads CASSGAFLGTDTQYF. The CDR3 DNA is TGTGCTAGTAGCGGGGCCTTCTTGGGTACAGATACGCAGTATTTT.

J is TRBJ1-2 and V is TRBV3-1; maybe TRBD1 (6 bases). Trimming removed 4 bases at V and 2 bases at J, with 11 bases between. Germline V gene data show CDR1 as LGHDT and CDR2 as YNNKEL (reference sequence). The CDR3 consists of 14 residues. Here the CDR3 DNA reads TGTGCCAGCAGCCCAGGGGCCAACAACTATGGCTACACCTTC. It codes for CASSPGANNYGYTF.

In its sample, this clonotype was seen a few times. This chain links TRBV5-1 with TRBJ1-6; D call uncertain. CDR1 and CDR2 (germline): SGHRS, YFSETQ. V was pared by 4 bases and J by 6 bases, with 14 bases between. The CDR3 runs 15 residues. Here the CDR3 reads CASSPSVAGNSPLHF. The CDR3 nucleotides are TGCGCCAGCAGCCCCTCCGTGGCGGGTAATTCACCCCTCCACTTT.

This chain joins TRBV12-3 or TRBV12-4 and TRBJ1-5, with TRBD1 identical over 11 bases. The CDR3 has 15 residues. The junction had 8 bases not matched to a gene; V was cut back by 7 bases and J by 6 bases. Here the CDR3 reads CASTDSDRGPQPQHF. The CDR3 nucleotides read TGTGCCAGCACCGATTCGGACAGGGGGCCTCAGCCCCAGCATTTT.

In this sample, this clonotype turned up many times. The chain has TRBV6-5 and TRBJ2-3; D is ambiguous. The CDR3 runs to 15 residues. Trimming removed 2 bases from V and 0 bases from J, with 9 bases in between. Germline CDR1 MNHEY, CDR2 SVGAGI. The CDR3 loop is CASSYRAASTDTQYF. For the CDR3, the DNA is TGTGCCAGCAGTTACCGGGCCGCTAGCACAGATACGCAGTATTTT.

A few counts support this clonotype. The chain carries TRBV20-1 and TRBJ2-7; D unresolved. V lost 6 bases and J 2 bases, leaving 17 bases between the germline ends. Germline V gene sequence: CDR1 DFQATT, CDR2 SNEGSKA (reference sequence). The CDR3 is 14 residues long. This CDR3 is CSAPSRARTYEQYF. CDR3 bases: TGCAGTGCACCCTCCCGGGCACGAACCTACGAGCAGTACTTC.

CDR3 sequence (DNA): TGCAGCGTGGACAGGACGAACACCGGGGAGCTGTTTTTT. It yields the protein CSVDRTNTGELFF. J is TRBJ2-2 and V is TRBV29-1; 7 nucleotides agree with TRBD1. The junction had 1 base not matched to a gene; V was cut back by 6 bases and J by 0 bases. This CDR3 is built from 13 residues. Germline assignment: CDR1 SQVTM and CDR2 ANQGSEA.

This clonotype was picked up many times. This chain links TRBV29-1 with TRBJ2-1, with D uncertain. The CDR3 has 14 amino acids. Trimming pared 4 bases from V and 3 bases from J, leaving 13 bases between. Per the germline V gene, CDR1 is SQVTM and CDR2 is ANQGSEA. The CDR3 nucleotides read TGCAGCGTTGCGCGATCGGTAGTCTACAATGAGCAGTTCTTC. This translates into CSVARSVVYNEQFF.

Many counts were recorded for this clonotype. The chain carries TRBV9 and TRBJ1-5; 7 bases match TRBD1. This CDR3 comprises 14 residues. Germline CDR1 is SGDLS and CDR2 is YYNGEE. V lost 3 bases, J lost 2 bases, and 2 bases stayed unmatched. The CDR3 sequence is CASSGTGGNQPQHF. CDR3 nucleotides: TGTGCCAGCAGCGGGACAGGTGGCAATCAGCCCCAGCATTTT.

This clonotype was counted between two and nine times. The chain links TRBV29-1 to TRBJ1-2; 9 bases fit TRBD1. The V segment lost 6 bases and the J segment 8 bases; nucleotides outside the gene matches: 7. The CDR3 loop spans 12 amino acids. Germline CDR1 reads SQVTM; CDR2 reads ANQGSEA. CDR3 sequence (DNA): TGCAGCGTCGGGGACAGGGAGGTCGGCTACACCTTC. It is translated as CSVGDREVGYTF.